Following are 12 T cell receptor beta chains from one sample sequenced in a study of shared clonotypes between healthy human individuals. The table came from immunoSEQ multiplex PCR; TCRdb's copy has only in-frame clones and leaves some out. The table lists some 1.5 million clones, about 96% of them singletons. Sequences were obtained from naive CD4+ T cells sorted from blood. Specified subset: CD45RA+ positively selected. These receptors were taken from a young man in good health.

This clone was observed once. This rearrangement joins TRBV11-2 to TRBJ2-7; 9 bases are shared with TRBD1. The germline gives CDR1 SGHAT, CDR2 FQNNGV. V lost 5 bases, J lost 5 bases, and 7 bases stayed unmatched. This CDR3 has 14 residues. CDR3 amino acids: CASSRWGQGNEQYF. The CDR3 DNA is TGTGCCAGCAGCCGGTGGGGACAGGGTAACGAGCAGTACTTC.

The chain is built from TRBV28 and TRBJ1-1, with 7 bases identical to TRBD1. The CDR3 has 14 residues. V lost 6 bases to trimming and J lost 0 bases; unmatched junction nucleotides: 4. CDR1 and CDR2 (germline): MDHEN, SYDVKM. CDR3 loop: CASRTGSMNTEAFF. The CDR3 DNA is TGTGCCAGCAGGACAGGGAGCATGAACACTGAAGCTTTCTTT.

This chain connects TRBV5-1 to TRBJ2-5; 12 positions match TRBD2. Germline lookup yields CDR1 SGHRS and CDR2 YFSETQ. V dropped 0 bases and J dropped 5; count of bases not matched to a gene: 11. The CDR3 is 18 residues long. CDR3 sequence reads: CASSLVPTSGSIGETQYF. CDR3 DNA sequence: TGCGCCAGCAGCTTGGTTCCGACTAGCGGGAGCATTGGGGAGACCCAGTACTTC.

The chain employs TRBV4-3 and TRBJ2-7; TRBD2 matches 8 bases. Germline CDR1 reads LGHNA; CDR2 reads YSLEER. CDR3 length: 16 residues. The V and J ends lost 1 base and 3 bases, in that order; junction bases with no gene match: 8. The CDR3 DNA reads TGCGCCAGCAGCCAAGCTAGAGCGGGAGCCTTCTACGAGCAGTACTTC. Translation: CASSQARAGAFYEQYF.

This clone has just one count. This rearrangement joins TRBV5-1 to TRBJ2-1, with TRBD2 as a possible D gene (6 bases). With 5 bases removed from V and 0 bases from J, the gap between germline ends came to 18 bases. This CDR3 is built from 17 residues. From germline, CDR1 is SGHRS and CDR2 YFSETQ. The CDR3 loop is CASSTEGLASSYNEQFF. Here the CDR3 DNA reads TGCGCCAGCAGTACTGAGGGACTTGCTAGCTCCTACAATGAGCAGTTCTTC.

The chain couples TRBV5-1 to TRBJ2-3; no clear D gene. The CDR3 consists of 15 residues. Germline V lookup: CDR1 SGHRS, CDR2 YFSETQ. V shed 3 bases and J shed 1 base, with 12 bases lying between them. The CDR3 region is CASSWDAGGTDTQYF. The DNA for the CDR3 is TGCGCCAGCAGCTGGGATGCCGGAGGCACAGATACGCAGTATTTT.

CDR3 sequence reads: CAWSSGFLGVGELFF. The CDR3 DNA reads TGTGCCTGGAGTTCGGGGTTTCTCGGTGTCGGGGAGCTGTTTTTT. V is TRBV30 and J is TRBJ2-2, with D perhaps TRBD2 (5 bases). The ends were cut back, 2 bases at V and 7 bases at J, with 17 bases in the middle. The CDR3 runs 15 residues. Germline V gives CDR1 GTSNPN, CDR2 SVGIG (reference sequence).

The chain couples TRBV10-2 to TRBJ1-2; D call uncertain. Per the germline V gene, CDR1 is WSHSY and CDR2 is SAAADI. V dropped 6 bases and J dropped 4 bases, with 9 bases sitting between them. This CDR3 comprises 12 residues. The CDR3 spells CASRDGRYGYTF. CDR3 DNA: TGCGCCAGCAGGGACGGGCGCTATGGCTACACCTTC.

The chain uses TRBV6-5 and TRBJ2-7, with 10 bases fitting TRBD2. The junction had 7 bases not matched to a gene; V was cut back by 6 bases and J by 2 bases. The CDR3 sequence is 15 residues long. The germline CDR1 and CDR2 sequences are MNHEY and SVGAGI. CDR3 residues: CASRPVGLATYEQYF. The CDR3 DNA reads TGTGCCAGCAGGCCAGTGGGACTAGCGACCTACGAGCAGTACTTC.

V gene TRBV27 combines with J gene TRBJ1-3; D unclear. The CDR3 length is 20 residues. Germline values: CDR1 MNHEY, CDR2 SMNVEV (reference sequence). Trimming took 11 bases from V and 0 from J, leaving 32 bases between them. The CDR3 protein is CARLEGNLCAVGDSGNTIYF. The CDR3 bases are TGTGCCCGCCTAGAAGGGAATCTGTGCGCCGTCGGAGACTCTGGAAACACCATATATTTT.

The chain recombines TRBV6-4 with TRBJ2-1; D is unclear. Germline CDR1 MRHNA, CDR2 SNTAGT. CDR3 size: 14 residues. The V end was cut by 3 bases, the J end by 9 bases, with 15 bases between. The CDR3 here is CASSEEYGHSEQFF. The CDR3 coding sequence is TGTGCCAGCAGTGAAGAGTATGGGCATTCTGAGCAGTTCTTC.

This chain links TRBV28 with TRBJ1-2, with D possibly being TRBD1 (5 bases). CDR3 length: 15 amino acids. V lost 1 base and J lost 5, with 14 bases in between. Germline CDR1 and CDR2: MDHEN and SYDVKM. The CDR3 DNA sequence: TGTGCCAGCAGTTTATATTTGGGGACGGAATATGGCTACACCTTC. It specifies CASSLYLGTEYGYTF.